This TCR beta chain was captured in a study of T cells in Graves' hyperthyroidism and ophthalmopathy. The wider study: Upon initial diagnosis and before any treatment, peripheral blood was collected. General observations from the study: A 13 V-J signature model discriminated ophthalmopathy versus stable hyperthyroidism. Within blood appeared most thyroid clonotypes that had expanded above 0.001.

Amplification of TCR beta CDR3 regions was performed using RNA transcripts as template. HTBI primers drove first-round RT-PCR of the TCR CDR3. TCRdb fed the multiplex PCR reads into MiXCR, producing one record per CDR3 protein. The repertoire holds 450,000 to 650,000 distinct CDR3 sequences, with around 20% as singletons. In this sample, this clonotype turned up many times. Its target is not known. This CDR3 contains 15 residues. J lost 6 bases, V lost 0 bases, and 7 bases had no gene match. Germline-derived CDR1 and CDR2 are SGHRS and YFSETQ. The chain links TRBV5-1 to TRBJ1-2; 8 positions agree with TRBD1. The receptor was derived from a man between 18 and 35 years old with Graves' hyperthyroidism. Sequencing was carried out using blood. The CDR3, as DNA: TGCGCCAGCAGCTTGGGGTTACAGGGGGGAAATGGCTACACCTTC. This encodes CASSLGLQGGNGYTF. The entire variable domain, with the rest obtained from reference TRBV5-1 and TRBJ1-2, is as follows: KAGVTQTPRYLIKTRGQQVTLSCSPISGHRSVSWYQQTPGQGLQFLFEYFSETQRNKGNFPGRFSGRQFSNSRSEMNVSTLELGDSALYLCASSLGLQGGNGYTFGSGTRLTVV.